Following are 15 T cell receptor beta chains from one sample sequenced in a study of regulatory T cells in long-lasting Graves disease. Libraries of TCR beta came from iRepertoire HTBI primers plus Arm-PCR of CDR3 regions. TCRdb fed the multiplex PCR reads into MiXCR, producing one record per CDR3 protein. The sample lists about 540,000 distinct CDR3 sequences, approximately 13% seen once, with roughly a tenth in the top ten. Sample time point: newly diagnosed GD, antithyroid drugs for less than 3 months. The TCR library was made from RNA extracted from PBMCs. This same sample was also taken into another study, of T cells in Graves' hyperthyroidism and ophthalmopathy.

Specimen: peripheral blood mononuclear cells (PBMCs), collected at new diagnosis, from a patient treated with antithyroid drugs. The receptors stem from a man in his thirties or forties with Graves disease.

The chain carries TRBV7-6 and TRBJ2-7; no reliable D call. This CDR3 contains 12 residues. Between the trimmed V and J ends, which lost 5 bases and 3 bases, there was a span of 8 bases. Germline V CDR1 and CDR2: SGHVS, FNYEAQ. The CDR3 DNA follows: TGTGCCAGCAGCCCCAAAGACTACGAGCAGTACTTC. It codes for CASSPKDYEQYF.

In nucleotides, the CDR3 is TGCGCCAGCAGCCCCCGGGATAGCGGGAGGTTCGGTCGAGCAGATACGCAGTATTTT. It encodes CASSPRDSGRFGRADTQYF. V and J are TRBV5-1 and TRBJ2-3; 10 bases match TRBD2. CDR3 length equals 19 residues. V shed 4 bases and J 4 bases; nucleotides not matched to a gene: 18. Germline values: CDR1 SGHRS, CDR2 YFSETQ.

The chain couples TRBV5-5 to TRBJ2-7, with TRBD2 identical over 10 bases. V shed 0 bases, J shed 4 bases, and the junction held 7 bases outside the gene matches. The CDR3 has 16 amino acids. The germline gives CDR1 SGHKS, CDR2 YYEKEE (reference sequence). CDR3 protein: CASSLELAGGGYEQYF. The CDR3 DNA reads TGTGCCAGCAGCTTGGAGTTAGCGGGAGGTGGTTACGAGCAGTACTTC.

About this clonotype itself: This sequence is one base from a far larger clone and is likely a read error. Here the CDR3 DNA reads TGTGCCAGCAGTTTCGGACTAGCGCGCACAGATACGCAGTATTTT. This codes for CASSFGLARTDTQYF. The rearrangement joins TRBV6-5 to TRBJ2-3; 9 bases match TRBD2. The CDR3 has 15 amino acids. V shed 4 bases, J shed 1 base, and the junction held 3 bases outside the gene matches. Looked up from germline, CDR1 is MNHEY and CDR2 is SVGAGI.

This clonotype was recorded many times. The chain employs TRBV7-9 and TRBJ1-5; D is undetermined. The CDR3 is made up of 13 amino acids. CDR1 is SEHNR and CDR2 is FQNEAQ in the germline V gene (reference sequence). V lost 3 bases to trimming and J lost 4 bases, with 7 bases between them. This CDR3 reads CASSFGGNQPQHF. Here the CDR3 DNA reads TGTGCCAGCAGCTTCGGAGGGAATCAGCCCCAGCATTTT.

This clonotype was seen more than once but under ten times. The chain has TRBV4-1 and TRBJ2-3; D gene unclear. The CDR3 extends over 14 amino acids. Deletions cut 1 base from V and 6 bases from J, with 11 bases between. Germline CDR1 is MGHRA and CDR2 is YSYEKL. As DNA, the CDR3 is TGCGCCAGCAGCCAAGGTTCGCCCGGGGATACGCAGTATTTT. Its translation is CASSQGSPGDTQYF.

The chain combines TRBV7-2 with TRBJ2-7; 10 bases are a match to TRBD2. The CDR3 contains 16 residues. After removal of 5 bases from V and 4 bases from J, the junction contained 11 bases not matched to a gene. Germline V gene data show CDR1 as SGHTA and CDR2 as FQGNSA. CDR3 amino acids: CASSPSSTSGTYEQYF. In nucleotides, the CDR3 is TGTGCCAGCAGCCCCAGTTCTACTAGCGGGACGTACGAGCAGTACTTC.

This clonotype was seen ten or more times. This rearrangement joins TRBV28 to TRBJ2-1, with D unclear. Germline V lookup: CDR1 MDHEN, CDR2 SYDVKM. The CDR3 length is 11 residues. The germline V and J ends were trimmed by 6 bases and 16 bases, with 16 bases remaining between them. This CDR3 reads CASRTLTEFFF. The CDR3 bases are TGTGCCAGCAGAACCCTTACGGAATTCTTCTTC.

For this clonotype: This probably arose from a read error, given a far larger clone one base away. The genes are TRBV12-3 or TRBV12-4 and TRBJ2-7; D is perhaps TRBD2 (7 bases). The CDR3 sequence is 15 residues long. Trimming removed 6 bases at V and 4 bases at J, with 19 bases between. CDR3 sequence reads: CASSPRRGARYEQYF. CDR3 nucleotides: TGTGCCAGCAGCCCCCGTCGGGGGGCGCGGTACGAGCAGTACTTC.

This clonotype was recorded at least ten times. The chain's CDR3 is CASSPPGQSSYNEQFF. The CDR3 coding sequence is TGTGCCAGCAGTCCCCCGGGACAGAGCTCCTACAATGAGCAGTTCTTC. This chain joins TRBV12-3 or TRBV12-4 and TRBJ2-1; the match to TRBD1 covers 7 bases. Unmatched junction bases numbered 7, after V lost 5 bases and J lost 0 bases. The CDR3 runs to 16 residues.

The chain recombines TRBV5-1 with TRBJ1-2; no reliable D call. CDR1 SGHRS and CDR2 YFSETQ come from the germline V gene. This CDR3 has 16 residues. The ends were cut back, 0 bases at V and 1 base at J, with 13 bases in the middle. The CDR3 spells CASSLGGTALNYGYTF. The CDR3 DNA sequence: TGCGCCAGCAGCTTGGGGGGTACAGCCCTTAACTATGGCTACACCTTC.

This clonotype has only a few counts. This chain links TRBV10-3 with TRBJ2-5, with 8 bases lining up with TRBD2. The V gene's germline CDR1 is ENHRY and CDR2 SYGVKD. This CDR3 contains 16 residues. Trimming removed 9 bases from V and 2 bases from J; junction bases left unmatched: 14. The CDR3 bases are TGTGCCATTGCGGGACTAGTGGGAGTGGGGCAAGAGACCCAGTACTTC. This codes for CAIAGLVGVGQETQYF.

The rearrangement uses TRBV19 and TRBJ1-5, with unresolved D. The germline V gene encodes CDR1 LNHDA and CDR2 SQIVND (reference sequence). Trimming took off 3 bases at V and 6 bases at J, with 15 bases between the two ends. This CDR3 spans 15 amino acids. The CDR3 region is CASSMGFWGCQPQHF. The CDR3 DNA sequence: TGTGCCAGTAGTATGGGGTTTTGGGGATGTCAGCCCCAGCATTTT.

This clonotype was seen only a few times. This chain links TRBV20-1 with TRBJ2-7; 14 bases fit TRBD2. This CDR3 comprises 16 residues. After removal of 3 bases from V and 4 bases from J, the junction contained 8 bases not matched to a gene. CDR1 and CDR2 from the germline V gene are DFQATT and SNEGSKA (reference sequence). CDR3 nucleotide sequence: TGCAGTGCTAGGGGGACTAGCGGGAGCAAGGGGTACGAGCAGTACTTC. Translating gives CSARGTSGSKGYEQYF.

This clonotype showed up many times. CDR3 in DNA: TGTGCCAGCAGCTCAAGCGGGGGGGGGTCCTACGAGCAGTACTTC. Translation: CASSSSGGGSYEQYF. The V call is TRBV11-2, the J call TRBJ2-7; 10 positions match TRBD2. The CDR3 totals 15 residues. After removal of 4 bases from V and 1 base from J, the junction contained 4 bases not matched to a gene. Per the germline V gene, CDR1 is SGHAT and CDR2 is FQNNGV.